This TCR beta chain is drawn from a study of T cell clonality in common variable immunodeficiency. This clone was picked up many times. Its cognate antigen is unknown. Read data end 3 residues before the CDR3 end; the end is taken from the germline J gene. Overall study results and limits: Repertoire-complication correlations in CVID were limited by patient heterogeneity. CVID subjects shared fewer TCRbeta clones than healthy controls did.

The CDR3 extends over 14 amino acids. Per the germline V gene, CDR1 is SGHRS and CDR2 is YFSETQ. V lost 4 bases and J 0 bases, leaving 10 bases between the germline ends. Control and CVID samples contributed equal amounts of genomic DNA. Here immunoSEQ multiplex PCR was the method, and the copy in TCRdb shows in-frame clones only, minus some. The profile covers approximately 34,000 clones, none occurring a single time. The TCR comes from a person between 18 and 75 years old in good health. Sample: peripheral blood mononuclear cells. This chain connects TRBV5-1 to TRBJ1-1; a weak D match, TRBD1 (5 bases). The covered CDR3 bases are TGCGCCAGCAGCAGGGGATCGGTGAACACTGAA. Its translation: CASSRGSVNTE. The CDR3 as a whole reads CASSRGSVNTEAFF.